Presented here are 13 T cell receptor beta chains from one specimen sequenced in a study of T cells expressing NK-cell markers. TCRdb re-called the 5' RACE reads and gives one entry per CDR3 protein, without DNA. Recorded for this sample: 550,000 or so distinct CDR3 sequences. Input material: blood T cells: a sorted CD56 or NKG2C T cell subset, CD4+ or CD8+ T cells, or bulk PBMC T cells (not recorded which). All receptors come from a man in his late teens or twenties in good health.

The CDR3 is CSVEDSMFDTQYF. The gene calls are TRBV29-1 and TRBJ2-3. Germline lookup yields CDR1 SQVTM and CDR2 ANQGSEA. CDR3 length: 13 residues.

J is TRBJ2-3 and V is TRBV5-1; the D gene TCRdb calls, TRBD2, cannot be checked with no DNA. The germline CDR1 and CDR2 sequences are SGHRS and YFSETQ. The CDR3 loop spans 14 amino acids. The CDR3 reads CASRAGTSTDTQYF.

The chain employs TRBV20-1 and TRBJ2-3; TCRdb's assignment of TRBD2 cannot be checked, as there is no DNA. The CDR3 consists of 15 residues. Germline lookup yields CDR1 DFQATT and CDR2 SNEGSKA (reference sequence). The CDR3 sequence is CSANPGLPRVDTQYF.

The chain couples TRBV19 to TRBJ2-1. Germline CDR1 LNHDA, CDR2 SQIVND (reference sequence). The CDR3 contains 14 residues. The CDR3 loop is CASRHASSYNEQFF.

V usage is TRBV5-1 and J usage is TRBJ1-2; the TCRdb call, TRBD1, lacks DNA for checking. The CDR3 length is 17 residues. Germline CDR1 SGHRS, CDR2 YFSETQ. CDR3 in amino acids: CASSLGGQGLRNYGYTF.

The chain has TRBV10-3 and TRBJ2-3; with no DNA, the TCRdb D assignment of TRBD2 cannot be verified. This CDR3 has 16 amino acids. Germline lookup yields CDR1 ENHRY and CDR2 SYGVKD. The CDR3: CAISPSGRARGDTQYF.

The rearrangement links TRBV7-9 to TRBJ1-1; TCRdb reports TRBD1, a call that lacks DNA to check it against. The length of the CDR3 is 13 residues. CDR1 is SEHNR, CDR2 FQNEAQ, per germline (reference sequence). CDR3 residues: CASVLGANTEAFF.

The rearrangement links TRBV11-2 to TRBJ1-2; TCRdb returns TRBD1, unconfirmable since there is no DNA. This CDR3 is built from 14 residues. The germline V gene has CDR1 SGHAT and CDR2 FQNNGV. The CDR3 protein is CASSPGQSLYGYTF.

The chain joins TRBV11-2 to TRBJ2-3; the D gene TCRdb calls, TRBD1, cannot be checked with no DNA. The CDR3 spans 18 residues. Germline assignment: CDR1 SGHAT and CDR2 FQNNGV. The CDR3 protein is CASSLDRWGAQHTDTQYF.

This chain links TRBV27 with TRBJ2-2; the D call of TRBD1 rests on TCRdb alone, since no DNA is present to check it. Germline CDR1 MNHEY, CDR2 SMNVEV (reference sequence). The CDR3 contains 15 residues. CDR3 amino acids: CASQRGQGKIGELFF.

This rearrangement joins TRBV20-1 to TRBJ2-3; the D call from TCRdb, TRBD2, cannot be confirmed without DNA. Looked up from germline, CDR1 is DFQATT and CDR2 is SNEGSKA (reference sequence). The CDR3 contains 17 residues. CDR3 loop: CSARDITSGRFSDTQYF.

V is TRBV7-6 and J is TRBJ2-7; TCRdb indicates TRBD1, and absent DNA this call remains unverified. The germline V gene has CDR1 SGHVS and CDR2 FNYEAQ. There are 16 residues in the CDR3. Here the CDR3 reads CASSDRTGPTTYEQYF.

This CDR3 reads CASSLSQGEGYTF. This chain uses TRBV7-2 with TRBJ1-2; the TCRdb call, TRBD1, lacks DNA for checking. This CDR3 has 13 residues. Germline CDR1 is SGHTA and CDR2 is FQGNSA. The full variable domain, completed using reference TRBV7-2 and TRBJ1-2, is GAGVSQSPSNKVTEKGKDVELRCDPISGHTALYWYRQSLGQGLEFLIYFQGNSAPDKSGLPSDRFSAERTGGSVSTLTIQRTQQEDSAVYLCASSLSQGEGYTFGSGTRLTVV.